The 5 T cell receptor beta chains below all came from one sample that was sequenced in a study of blood T cells in healthy people across ages. Combining a sample-barcoded 5' primer with a J-beta primer mix, a second PCR ran for roughly 7 to 12 cycles. TCRdb processed the 5' RACE reads anew with MiXCR; each CDR3 protein has one entry. The sample lists about 680,000 distinct CDR3 sequences, 49% occurring once. Sequencing was done on a sample of blood. The receptors here all came from a woman between 55 and 75 years old in good health.

J is TRBJ2-1 and V is TRBV7-2; no clear D. The CDR3 is made up of 15 amino acids. The ends were cut back, 4 bases at V and 2 bases at J, with 12 bases in the middle. Per the germline V gene, CDR1 is SGHTA and CDR2 is FQGNSA. The DNA for the CDR3 is TGTGCCAGCAGCTACCGACGAGACACCTACAATGAGCAGTTCTTC. Translation gives CASSYRRDTYNEQFF.

The chain recombines TRBV20-1 with TRBJ1-5; D is uncertain. The CDR3 length is 14 residues. The ends were cut back, 5 bases at V and 0 bases at J, with 11 bases in the middle. Germline lookup yields CDR1 DFQATT and CDR2 SNEGSKA (reference sequence). The chain's CDR3 is CSASPAFSNQPQHF. CDR3 sequence (DNA): TGCAGTGCTTCGCCCGCTTTTAGCAATCAGCCCCAGCATTTT.

This sequence joins TRBV28 and TRBJ1-4; weak D call: TRBD1 (5 bases). Germline CDR1 and CDR2: MDHEN and SYDVKM. V lost 5 bases to trimming and J lost 3 bases, with 7 bases between them. The length of the CDR3 is 13 residues. The CDR3 region is CASSRDPNEKLFF. The CDR3 region has the DNA TGTGCCAGCAGTCGGGACCCTAATGAAAAACTGTTTTTT.

This rearrangement joins TRBV5-1 to TRBJ2-7; 8 bases align to TRBD1. After removal of 0 bases from V and 3 bases from J, the junction contained 5 bases not matched to a gene. CDR3 length equals 15 residues. Looked up from germline, CDR1 is SGHRS and CDR2 is YFSETQ. The CDR3 DNA reads as TGCGCCAGCAGCTTGGACCCCACAGGGGGCTACGAGCAGTACTTC. Translating gives CASSLDPTGGYEQYF.

The chain couples TRBV5-1 to TRBJ1-1, with D hard to call. From germline, CDR1 is SGHRS and CDR2 YFSETQ. The CDR3 extends over 14 amino acids. Between the trimmed V and J ends, which lost 2 bases and 4 bases, there was a span of 12 bases. The chain's CDR3 is CASSFRWSRTEAFF. In DNA, the CDR3 is TGCGCCAGCAGCTTTCGTTGGTCGCGCACTGAAGCTTTCTTT. The variable domain in full, with the rest retrieved from reference TRBV5-1 and TRBJ1-1, is KAGVTQTPRYLIKTRGQQVTLSCSPISGHRSVSWYQQTPGQGLQFLFEYFSETQRNKGNFPGRFSGRQFSNSRSEMNVSTLELGDSALYLCASSFRWSRTEAFFGQGTRLTVV.